This T cell receptor beta chain emerged from a study of blood T cell repertoires in COVID-19. The assay was immunoSEQ multiplex PCR, and TCRdb's table has in-frame clones only and misses some. The sample has 140,000 to 150,000 clones; roughly 84% are singletons. The CDR3 is 14 amino acids. V was pared by 2 bases and J by 3 bases, with 10 bases between. Germline CDR1 is SEHNR and CDR2 is FQNEAQ (reference sequence). Sample: PBMCs or T cells enriched from blood (not recorded which). This TCR came from a woman between 50 and 59 years old who had been exposed to COVID-19. The chain recombines TRBV7-9 with TRBJ2-5; tentative D call: TRBD1 (7 bases). The DNA of the CDR3 is TGTGCCAGCAGCTTACAGGGGGAGGAAGAGACCCAGTACTTC. This encodes CASSLQGEEETQYF.